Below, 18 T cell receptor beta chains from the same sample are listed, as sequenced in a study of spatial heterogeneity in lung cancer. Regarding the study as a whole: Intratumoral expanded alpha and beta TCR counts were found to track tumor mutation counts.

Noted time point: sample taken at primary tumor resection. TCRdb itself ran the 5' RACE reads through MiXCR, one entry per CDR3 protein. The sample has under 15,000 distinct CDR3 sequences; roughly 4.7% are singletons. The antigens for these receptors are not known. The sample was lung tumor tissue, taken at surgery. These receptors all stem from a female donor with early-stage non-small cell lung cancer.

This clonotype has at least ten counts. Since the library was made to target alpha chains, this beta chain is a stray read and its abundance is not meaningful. CDR3 DNA sequence: TGTGCCAGCTCCGGGACAGGGGGTTCACCCCTCCACTTT. This codes for CASSGTGGSPLHF. The genes are TRBV2 and TRBJ1-6; 11 bases fit TRBD1. V lost 8 bases and J lost 9; bases outside the gene matches: 3. From germline, CDR1 is SNHLY and CDR2 FYNNEI. This CDR3 is built from 13 residues.

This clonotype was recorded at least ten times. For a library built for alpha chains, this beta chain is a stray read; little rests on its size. CDR3 sequence (DNA): TGTGCAACAGGAACCCCGGGTTACGAGGATACGCAGTATTTT. Translated, it gives CATGTPGYEDTQYF. The V and J genes are TRBV6-1 and TRBJ2-3, with D perhaps matching TRBD1 (5 bases). Germline V gene sequence: CDR1 MNHNS, CDR2 SASEGT. The CDR3 length is 14 residues.

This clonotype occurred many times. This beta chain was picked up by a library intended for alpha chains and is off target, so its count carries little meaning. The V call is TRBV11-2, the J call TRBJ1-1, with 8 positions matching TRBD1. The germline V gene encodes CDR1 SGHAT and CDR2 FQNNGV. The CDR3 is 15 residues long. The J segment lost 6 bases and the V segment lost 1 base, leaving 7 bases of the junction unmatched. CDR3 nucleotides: TGTGCCAGCAGCTTAGCTTCCGGGACAGGCTCTGAAGCTTTCTTT. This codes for CASSLASGTGSEAFF.

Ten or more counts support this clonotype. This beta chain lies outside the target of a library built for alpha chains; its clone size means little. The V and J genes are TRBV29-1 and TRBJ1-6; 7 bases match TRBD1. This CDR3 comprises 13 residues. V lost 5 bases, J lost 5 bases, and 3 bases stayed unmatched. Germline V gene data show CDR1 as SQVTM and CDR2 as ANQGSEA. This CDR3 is CSVRQGDNSPLHF. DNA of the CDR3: TGCAGCGTTCGCCAGGGGGATAATTCACCCCTCCACTTT.

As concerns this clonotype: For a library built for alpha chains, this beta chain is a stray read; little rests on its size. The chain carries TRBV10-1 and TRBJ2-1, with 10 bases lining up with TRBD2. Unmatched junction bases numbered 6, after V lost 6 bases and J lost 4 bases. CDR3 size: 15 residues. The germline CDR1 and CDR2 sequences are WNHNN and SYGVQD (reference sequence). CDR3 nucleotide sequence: TGCGCCAGCAGGAGTAGCGGGGGGACGTACAATGAGCAGTTCTTC. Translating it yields CASRSSGGTYNEQFF.

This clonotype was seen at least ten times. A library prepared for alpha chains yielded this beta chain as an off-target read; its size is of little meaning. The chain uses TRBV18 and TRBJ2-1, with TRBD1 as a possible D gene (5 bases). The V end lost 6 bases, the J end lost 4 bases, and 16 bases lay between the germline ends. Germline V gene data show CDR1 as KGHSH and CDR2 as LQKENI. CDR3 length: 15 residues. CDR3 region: CASSPDRDGYNEQFF. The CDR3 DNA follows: TGTGCCAGCTCGCCTGACAGAGATGGATACAATGAGCAGTTCTTC.

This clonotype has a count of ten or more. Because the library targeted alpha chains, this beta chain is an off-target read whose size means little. The chain's CDR3 is CASVRQGATEAFF. The CDR3, as DNA: TGTGCCAGTGTACGACAGGGGGCGACTGAAGCTTTCTTT. The rearrangement uses TRBV6-5 and TRBJ1-1, with 10 bases fitting TRBD1. Germline values: CDR1 MNHEY, CDR2 SVGAGI. The CDR3 loop spans 13 amino acids. J lost 5 bases, V lost 9 bases, and 6 bases had no gene match.

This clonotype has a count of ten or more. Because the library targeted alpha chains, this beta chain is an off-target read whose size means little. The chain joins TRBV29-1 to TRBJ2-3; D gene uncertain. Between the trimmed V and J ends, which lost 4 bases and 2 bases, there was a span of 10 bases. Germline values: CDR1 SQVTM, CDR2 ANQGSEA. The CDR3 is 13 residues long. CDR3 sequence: CSVGTTSTDTQYF. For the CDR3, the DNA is TGCAGCGTTGGGACGACGTCCACAGATACGCAGTATTTT.

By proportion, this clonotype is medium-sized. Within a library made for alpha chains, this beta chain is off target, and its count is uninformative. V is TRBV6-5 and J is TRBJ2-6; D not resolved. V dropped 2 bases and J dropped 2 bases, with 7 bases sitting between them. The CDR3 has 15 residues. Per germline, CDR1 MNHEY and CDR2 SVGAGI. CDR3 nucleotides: TGTGCCAGCAGTTACGGGCCAGCTGGGGCCAACGTCCTGACTTTC. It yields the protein CASSYGPAGANVLTF.

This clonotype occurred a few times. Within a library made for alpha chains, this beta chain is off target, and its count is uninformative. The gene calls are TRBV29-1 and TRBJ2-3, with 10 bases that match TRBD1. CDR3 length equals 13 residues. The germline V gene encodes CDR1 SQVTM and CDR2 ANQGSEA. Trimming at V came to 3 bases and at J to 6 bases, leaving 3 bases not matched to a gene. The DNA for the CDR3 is TGCAGCGTTGAGACAGGGGGCTTGGATACGCAGTATTTT. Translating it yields CSVETGGLDTQYF.

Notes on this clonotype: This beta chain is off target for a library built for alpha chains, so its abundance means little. CDR3 loop: CSASPRVGGNTEAFF. In DNA form, the CDR3 reads TGCAGTGCTAGTCCTCGAGTGGGAGGAAACACTGAAGCTTTCTTT. V gene TRBV20-1 combines with J gene TRBJ1-1; D unresolved. The germline V and J ends were trimmed by 3 bases and 2 bases, with 16 bases remaining between them. The CDR3 is 15 residues long. Germline CDR1 is DFQATT and CDR2 is SNEGSKA (reference sequence).

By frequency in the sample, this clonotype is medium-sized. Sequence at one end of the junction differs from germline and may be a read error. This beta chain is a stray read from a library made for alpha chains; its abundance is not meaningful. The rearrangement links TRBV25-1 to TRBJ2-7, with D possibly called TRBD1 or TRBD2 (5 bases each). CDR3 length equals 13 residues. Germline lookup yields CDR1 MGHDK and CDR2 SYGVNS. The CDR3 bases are TGTGCCAGCAGTTGGGGCGGGTCCTACGGGCAGTACTTC. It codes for CASSWGGSYGQYF.

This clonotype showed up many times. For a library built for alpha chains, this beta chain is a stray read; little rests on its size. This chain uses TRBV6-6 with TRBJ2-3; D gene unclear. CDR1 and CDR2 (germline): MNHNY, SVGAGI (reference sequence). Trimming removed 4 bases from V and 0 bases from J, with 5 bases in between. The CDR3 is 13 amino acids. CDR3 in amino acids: CASSSPSTDTQYF. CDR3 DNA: TGTGCCAGCAGTTCCCCTAGCACAGATACGCAGTATTTT.

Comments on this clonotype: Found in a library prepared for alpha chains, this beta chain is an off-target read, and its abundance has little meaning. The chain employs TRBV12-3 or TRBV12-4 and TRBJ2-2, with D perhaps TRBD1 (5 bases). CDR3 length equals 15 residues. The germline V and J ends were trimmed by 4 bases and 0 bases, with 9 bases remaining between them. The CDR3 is CASSSDTPNTGELFF. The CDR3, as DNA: TGTGCCAGCAGTTCGGACACCCCGAACACCGGGGAGCTGTTTTTT.

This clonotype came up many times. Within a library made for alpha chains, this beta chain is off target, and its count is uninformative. In nucleotides, the CDR3 is TGTGCCAGCAGCAAGGGACTACTCACAGATACGCAGTATTTT. Amino acid sequence: CASSKGLLTDTQYF. The V call is TRBV6-6, the J call TRBJ2-3; 7 nucleotides agree with TRBD2. The CDR3 consists of 14 residues. In germline, CDR1 is MNHNY, CDR2 SVGAGI (reference sequence). Trimming cost V 6 bases and J 2 bases; bases outside gene matches: 5.

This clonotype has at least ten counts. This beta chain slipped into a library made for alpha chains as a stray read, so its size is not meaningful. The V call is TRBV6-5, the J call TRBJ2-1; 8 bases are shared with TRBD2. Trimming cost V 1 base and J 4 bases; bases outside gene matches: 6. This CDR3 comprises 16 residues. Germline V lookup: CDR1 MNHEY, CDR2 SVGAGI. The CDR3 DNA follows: TGTGCCAGCAGTTACTATCCTAGCGGGCAATACAATGAGCAGTTCTTC. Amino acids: CASSYYPSGQYNEQFF.

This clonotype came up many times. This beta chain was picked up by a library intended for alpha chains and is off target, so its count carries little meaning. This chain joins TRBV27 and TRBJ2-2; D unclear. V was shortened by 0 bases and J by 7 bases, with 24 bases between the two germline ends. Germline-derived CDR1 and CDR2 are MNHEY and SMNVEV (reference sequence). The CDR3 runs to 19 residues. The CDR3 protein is CASSLSIDLGLGEVGELFF. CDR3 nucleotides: TGTGCCAGCAGTTTATCGATAGATTTGGGTTTGGGCGAGGTCGGGGAGCTGTTTTTT.

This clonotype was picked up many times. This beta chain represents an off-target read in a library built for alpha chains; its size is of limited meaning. The CDR3 spells CASSSLPGLYETQYF. The CDR3 coding sequence is TGTGCCAGCAGCTCCCTGCCGGGGCTGTACGAGACCCAGTACTTC. This chain joins TRBV7-2 and TRBJ2-5; D may be TRBD1 or TRBD2 (5 bases each). The CDR3 totals 15 residues. With 4 bases removed from V and 5 bases from J, the gap between germline ends came to 17 bases. The germline V gene encodes CDR1 SGHTA and CDR2 FQGNSA.